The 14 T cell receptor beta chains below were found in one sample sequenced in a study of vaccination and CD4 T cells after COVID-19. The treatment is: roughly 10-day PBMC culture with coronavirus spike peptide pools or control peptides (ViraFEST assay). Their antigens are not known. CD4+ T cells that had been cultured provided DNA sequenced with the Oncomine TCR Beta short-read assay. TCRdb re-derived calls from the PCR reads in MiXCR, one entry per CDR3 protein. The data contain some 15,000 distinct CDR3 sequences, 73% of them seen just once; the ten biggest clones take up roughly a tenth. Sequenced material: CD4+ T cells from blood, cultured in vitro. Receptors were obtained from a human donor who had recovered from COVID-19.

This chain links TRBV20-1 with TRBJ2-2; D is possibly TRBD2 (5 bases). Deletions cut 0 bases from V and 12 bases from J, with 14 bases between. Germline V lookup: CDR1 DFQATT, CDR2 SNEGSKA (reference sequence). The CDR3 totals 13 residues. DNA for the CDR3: TGCAGTGCTAGAGATTCCGGGGAATCCAAGCTGTTTTTT. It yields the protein CSARDSGESKLFF.

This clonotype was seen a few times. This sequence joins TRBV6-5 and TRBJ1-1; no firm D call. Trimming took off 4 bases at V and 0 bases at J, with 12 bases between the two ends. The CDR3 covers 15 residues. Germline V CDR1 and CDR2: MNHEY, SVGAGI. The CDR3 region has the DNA TGTGCCAGCAGTTTTGGAGGTCCCATGAACACTGAAGCTTTCTTT. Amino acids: CASSFGGPMNTEAFF.

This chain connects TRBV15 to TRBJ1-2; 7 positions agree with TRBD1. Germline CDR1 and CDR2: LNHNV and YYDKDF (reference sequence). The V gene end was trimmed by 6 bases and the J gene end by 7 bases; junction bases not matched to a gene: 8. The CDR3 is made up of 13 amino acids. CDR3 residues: CATRVTGTSGYTF. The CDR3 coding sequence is TGTGCCACCAGGGTGACAGGGACAAGTGGCTACACCTTC.

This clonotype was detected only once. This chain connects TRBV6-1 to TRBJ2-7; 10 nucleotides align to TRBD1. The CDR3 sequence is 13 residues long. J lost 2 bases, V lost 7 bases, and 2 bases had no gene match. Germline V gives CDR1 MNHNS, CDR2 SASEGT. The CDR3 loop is CASTGTGAYEQYF. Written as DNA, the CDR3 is TGTGCCAGCACCGGGACAGGGGCCTACGAGCAGTACTTC.

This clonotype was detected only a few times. The CDR3 DNA reads as TGTGCCAGCAGGCTCCGGGGGGGAACCTACGAGCAGTACTTC. Its translation is CASRLRGGTYEQYF. V usage is TRBV28 and J usage is TRBJ2-7; TRBD2 agrees at 8 bases. Germline V lookup: CDR1 MDHEN, CDR2 SYDVKM. V gave up 6 bases and J gave up 2 bases; unmatched junction bases: 6. This CDR3 region has 14 residues. The full variable domain, its missing parts supplied by reference TRBV28 and TRBJ2-7, is DVKVTQSSRYLVKRTGEKVFLECVQDMDHENMFWYRQDPGLGLRLIYFSYDVKMKEKGDIPEGYSVSREKKERFSLILESASTNQTSMYLCASRLRGGTYEQYFGPGTRLTVT.

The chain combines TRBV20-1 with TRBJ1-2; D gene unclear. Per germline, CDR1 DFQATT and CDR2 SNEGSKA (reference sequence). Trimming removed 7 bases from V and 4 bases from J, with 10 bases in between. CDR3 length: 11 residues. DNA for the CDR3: TGCAGTGTCCGGCAGGTCTATGGCTACACCTTC. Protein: CSVRQVYGYTF.

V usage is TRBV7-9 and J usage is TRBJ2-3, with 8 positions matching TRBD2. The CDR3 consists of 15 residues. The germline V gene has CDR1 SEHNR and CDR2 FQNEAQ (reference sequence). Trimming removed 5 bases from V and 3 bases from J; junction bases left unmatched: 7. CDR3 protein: CASSPGLVDTDTQYF. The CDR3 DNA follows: TGTGCCAGCAGCCCGGGACTAGTTGATACAGATACGCAGTATTTT.

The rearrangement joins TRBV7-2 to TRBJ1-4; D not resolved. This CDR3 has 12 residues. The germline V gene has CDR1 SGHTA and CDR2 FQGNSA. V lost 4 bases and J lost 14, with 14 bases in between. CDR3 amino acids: CASSSSRQALFF. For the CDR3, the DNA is TGTGCCAGCAGCTCCAGTAGGCAGGCGCTGTTTTTT.

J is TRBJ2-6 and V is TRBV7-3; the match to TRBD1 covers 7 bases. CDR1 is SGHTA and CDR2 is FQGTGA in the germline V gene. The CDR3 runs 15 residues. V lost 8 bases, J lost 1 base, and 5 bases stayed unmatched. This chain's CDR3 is CASGDRVSGANVLTF. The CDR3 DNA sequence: TGTGCCAGCGGTGACAGGGTTTCTGGGGCCAACGTCCTGACTTTC.

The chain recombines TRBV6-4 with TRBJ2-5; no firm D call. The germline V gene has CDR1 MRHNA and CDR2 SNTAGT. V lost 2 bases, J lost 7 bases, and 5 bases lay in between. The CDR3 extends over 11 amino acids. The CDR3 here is CASSDRGTQYF. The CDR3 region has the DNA TGTGCCAGCAGTGACCGAGGGACCCAGTACTTC.

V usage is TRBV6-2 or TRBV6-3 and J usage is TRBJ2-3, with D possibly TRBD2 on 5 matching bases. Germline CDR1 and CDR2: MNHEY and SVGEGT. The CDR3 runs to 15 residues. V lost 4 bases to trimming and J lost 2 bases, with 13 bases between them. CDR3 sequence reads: CASSSSSTYTDTQYF. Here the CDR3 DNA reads TGTGCCAGCAGTTCTAGCAGTACTTACACAGATACGCAGTATTTT.

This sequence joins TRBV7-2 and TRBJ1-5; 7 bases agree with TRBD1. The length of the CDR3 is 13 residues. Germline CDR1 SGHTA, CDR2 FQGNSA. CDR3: CASYRGLNQPQHF. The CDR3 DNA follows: TGTGCAAGCTACAGGGGACTCAATCAGCCCCAGCATTTT.

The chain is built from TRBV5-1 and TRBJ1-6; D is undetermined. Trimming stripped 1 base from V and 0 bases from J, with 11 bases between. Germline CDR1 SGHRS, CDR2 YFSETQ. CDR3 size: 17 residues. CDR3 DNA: TGCGCCAGCAGCTTGTCCGAGAGAAGCTCCTATAATTCACCCCTCCACTTT. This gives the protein CASSLSERSSYNSPLHF.

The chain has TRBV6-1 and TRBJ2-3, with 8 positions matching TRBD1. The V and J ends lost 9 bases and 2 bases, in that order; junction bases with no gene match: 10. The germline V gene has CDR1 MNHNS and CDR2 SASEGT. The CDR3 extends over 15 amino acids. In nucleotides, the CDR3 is TGTGCCAGTAGTCCCCGGGACAGGACCACAGATACGCAGTATTTT. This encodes CASSPRDRTTDTQYF.